The 13 T cell receptor beta chains presented below share a single source sample, sequenced in a study of blood T cell repertoires in COVID-19. The data were produced by immunoSEQ multiplex PCR, yet TCRdb's version contains in-frame clones alone and is incomplete. The table has about 220,000 clones, roughly 84% seen once. Specimen: peripheral blood. Receptors originate from a man in his thirties or forties with active or convalescent COVID-19.

This clone was seen more than once but under ten times. The chain recombines TRBV28 with TRBJ2-7, with TRBD1 identical over 12 bases. Trimming took 5 bases from V and 6 from J; bases not matched to a gene: 8. The CDR3 covers 15 residues. Germline V gene sequence: CDR1 MDHEN, CDR2 SYDVKM. Written as DNA, the CDR3 is TGTGCCAGCAGTCCATCCGGGACAGGGGGCACCGAGCAGTACTTC. This encodes CASSPSGTGGTEQYF.

The rearrangement joins TRBV7-9 to TRBJ2-7; tentatively, D is TRBD1 (6 bases). The CDR3 extends over 11 amino acids. The germline gives CDR1 SEHNR, CDR2 FQNEAQ (reference sequence). V was trimmed by 7 bases and J by 4 bases, leaving 8 bases between them. The CDR3 protein is CASIGQYEQYF. The CDR3 nucleotides are TGTGCCAGCATTGGACAGTACGAGCAGTACTTC. Using reference TRBV7-9 and TRBJ2-7 for the parts outside the CDR3, the full variable domain is DTGVSQNPRHKITKRGQNVTFRCDPISEHNRLYWYRQTLGQGPEFLTYFQNEAQLEKSRLLSDRFSAERPKGSFSTLEIQRTEQGDSAMYLCASIGQYEQYFGPGTRLTVT.

The rearrangement joins TRBV4-2 to TRBJ2-7; 7 positions match TRBD1. Germline loops: CDR1 LGHNA, CDR2 YNFKEQ. The CDR3 length is 15 residues. V lost 1 base to trimming and J lost 5 bases; unmatched junction nucleotides: 8. CDR3 protein: CASSQGQGPYHEQYF. The DNA for the CDR3 is TGTGCCAGCAGCCAAGGACAGGGACCCTATCACGAGCAGTACTTC.

V gene TRBV28 combines with J gene TRBJ2-7, with D unclear. The CDR3 spans 12 residues. The V end lost 3 bases, the J end lost 0 bases, and 3 bases lay between the germline ends. Germline assignment: CDR1 MDHEN and CDR2 SYDVKM. CDR3 bases: TGTGCCAGCAGTTTGCGCTCCTACGAGCAGTACTTC. Its protein is CASSLRSYEQYF.

V and J are TRBV6-5 and TRBJ2-5; 9 nucleotides match TRBD2. This CDR3 is 15 amino acids long. With V trimmed by 6 bases and J by 3 bases, 8 bases remained unmatched. Per the germline V gene, CDR1 is MNHEY and CDR2 is SVGAGI. The CDR3 sequence is CASSLGSSGKETQYF. CDR3 in DNA: TGTGCCAGCAGCCTCGGTTCTAGCGGGAAAGAGACCCAGTACTTC.

This sequence joins TRBV23-1 and TRBJ1-5, with D uncertain. TRBV23-1 is recorded as an ORF, its role being uncertain. The V gene lost 0 bases and the J gene lost 1 base, with 13 bases spanning the gap. The CDR3 is 17 amino acids. For the CDR3, the DNA is TGCGCCAGCAGTCAATCGCGCGACAATCGGAGCAATCAGCCCCAGCATTTT. Its translation: CASSQSRDNRSNQPQHF.

V is TRBV27 and J is TRBJ1-1; 8 bases match TRBD1. The length of the CDR3 is 13 residues. V shed 6 bases and J 6 bases; nucleotides not matched to a gene: 6. CDR1 and CDR2 from the germline V gene are MNHEY and SMNVEV (reference sequence). The CDR3 here is CASRFQGAAEAFF. The CDR3 DNA follows: TGTGCCAGCAGATTCCAGGGGGCGGCTGAAGCTTTCTTT.

This clone has just a few counts. The rearrangement joins TRBV10-3 to TRBJ1-1; 8 bases agree with TRBD1. From germline, CDR1 is ENHRY and CDR2 SYGVKD. This CDR3 has 14 amino acids. J gave up 2 bases and V 6 bases, and 5 bases lay outside the gene matches. CDR3 sequence reads: CAIRLGQANTEAFF. The CDR3 DNA follows: TGTGCCATCAGGCTGGGACAGGCTAACACTGAAGCTTTCTTT.

This rearrangement joins TRBV4-1 to TRBJ1-5; 9 bases agree with TRBD1. The germline V gene has CDR1 MGHRA and CDR2 YSYEKL. J lost 0 bases, V lost 3 bases, and 3 bases had no gene match. This CDR3 spans 16 amino acids. CDR3 protein: CASSQGQGYSNQPQHF. DNA of the CDR3: TGCGCCAGCAGCCAGGGACAGGGTTATAGCAATCAGCCCCAGCATTTT.

This clone was counted only a few times. The chain links TRBV11-3 to TRBJ1-1; 10 nucleotides match TRBD1. CDR1 and CDR2 from the germline V gene are SGHNT and YENEEA. CDR3 length: 14 amino acids. V dropped 5 bases and J dropped 7; count of bases not matched to a gene: 7. The CDR3 loop reads CASSPDRGQGEAFF. In nucleotides, the CDR3 is TGTGCCAGCAGCCCAGACAGGGGGCAGGGTGAAGCTTTCTTT.

The chain joins TRBV9 to TRBJ2-7, with 7 bases matching TRBD1. The CDR3 contains 14 residues. Losses at the gene ends were 4 bases for V and 5 bases for J; bases not matched to a gene: 9. Germline CDR1 SGDLS, CDR2 YYNGEE. CDR3 DNA sequence: TGTGCCAGCAGCCCCACAGGGGAGTACCACGAGCAGTACTTC. Its translation: CASSPTGEYHEQYF. The full variable domain, completed using reference TRBV9 and TRBJ2-7, is DSGVTQTPKHLITATGQRVTLRCSPRSGDLSVYWYQQSLDQGLQFLIQYYNGEERAKGNILERFSAQQFPDLHSELNLSSLELGDSALYFCASSPTGEYHEQYFGPGTRLTVT.

The chain couples TRBV30 to TRBJ2-7; a possible D gene is TRBD1 (6 bases). CDR3 length: 14 amino acids. Germline CDR1 reads GTSNPN; CDR2 reads SVGIG (reference sequence). V was cut by 4 bases and J by 2 bases, with 15 bases left in between. The CDR3 DNA sequence: TGTGCCTGGATGAGCTGGGACACCGCCTACGAGCAGTACTTC. This encodes CAWMSWDTAYEQYF.

The chain uses TRBV7-2 and TRBJ1-5; D perhaps matches TRBD1 (6 bases). V was cut by 2 bases and J by 0 bases, with 11 bases left in between. This CDR3 comprises 16 residues. In germline, CDR1 is SGHTA, CDR2 FQGNSA. The CDR3 loop is CASSLWSGDSNQPQHF. The CDR3 DNA is TGTGCCAGCAGCTTATGGTCAGGGGATAGCAATCAGCCCCAGCATTTT.